This T cell receptor (beta chain) comes out of a study of CXCR3-negative and CXCR3-positive naive CD8 T cells. About this clonotype itself: Its antigen is undetermined.

cDNA libraries for TRB were generated by 5' RACE incorporating UMI labels. Using the 5' RACE reads, TCRdb records one entry per CDR3 protein without DNA. This repertoire includes some 61,000 distinct CDR3 sequences. Study-wide points: CXCR3-positive naive cells carried more hydrophobic TRB CDR3s than CXCR3-negative naive cells did. Both naive subsets carried similar amounts of surface CD5, so TCR strength was inferred from TRB CDR3 properties.

Germline V gene sequence: CDR1 ENHRY, CDR2 SYGVKD. The CDR3 sequence is 13 residues long. Researchers reported sorting every CD8+ T cell subset in triplicate, 330,000 or so cells per sort. The specimen was naive CXCR3- CD8+ T cells from blood. Subset described: CD45RO-CCR7+CD27+CD95- naive CD8+ T cells lacking CXCR3 (TNR3-). V is TRBV10-3 and J is TRBJ1-1; there is no DNA to check the TCRdb D call of TRBD1. The TCR was taken from a human donor in good health. Some clones in this sample may be carry-over from other donors' samples. The CDR3 loop reads CAISHDRGPEAFF.